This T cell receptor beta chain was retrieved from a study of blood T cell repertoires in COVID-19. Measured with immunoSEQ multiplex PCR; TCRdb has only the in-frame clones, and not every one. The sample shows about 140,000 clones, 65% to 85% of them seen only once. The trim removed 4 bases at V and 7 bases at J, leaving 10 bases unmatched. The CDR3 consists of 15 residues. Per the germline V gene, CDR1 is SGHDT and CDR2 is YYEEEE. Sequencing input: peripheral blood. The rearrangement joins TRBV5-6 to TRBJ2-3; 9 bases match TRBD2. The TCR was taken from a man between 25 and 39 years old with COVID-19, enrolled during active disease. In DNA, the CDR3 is TGTGCCAGCAGCCTGCCGGGACTAGCACAATATACGCAGTATTTT. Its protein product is CASSLPGLAQYTQYF. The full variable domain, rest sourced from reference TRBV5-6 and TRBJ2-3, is DAGVTQSPTHLIKTRGQQVTLRCSPKSGHDTVSWYQQALGQGPQFIFQYYEEEERQRGNFPDRFSGHQFPNYSSELNVNALLLGDSALYLCASSLPGLAQYTQYFGPGTRLTVL.